This T cell receptor beta chain was retrieved from a study of human T cells and chemical hapten exposure. Each CDR3 protein is one row after TCRdb ran MiXCR on the RACE reads. The sample lists approximately 60,000 distinct CDR3 sequences; about 9.3% were seen once. This CDR3 region has 16 residues. V lost 3 bases and J lost 1; bases outside the gene matches: 6. Time point noted: patch test 1, 2 weeks after DPC sensitization. Specified treatment: therapeutic diphenylcyclopropenone sensitization with weekly scalp DPC. This receptor was identified in a woman aged 35 to 49 with alopecia areata. Some clones in this sample may be carry-over from other donors' samples. Sample: whole blood, taken in connection with sensitization to the hapten diphenylcyclopropenone (DPC). This sequence joins TRBV12-3 or TRBV12-4 and TRBJ1-3; 7 bases agree with TRBD1. This CDR3 reads CASSFYAGGSGNTIYF. CDR3 nucleotide sequence: TGTGCCAGCAGTTTTTATGCAGGGGGGTCTGGAAACACCATATATTTT.